This T cell receptor beta chain was sequenced for a study of T-cell memory formation after mild COVID-19. The study's findings and limits: Balance between CD4 and CD8 was seen in clones contracting day 15 to 85, and a CD4+ lean was seen in later expanders. CM and EM subsets held most contracting CD4+ clones; EMRA held CD8+ ones. Detection of some responders pre-infection suggested pre-existing cross-reactive memory T cells participated.

About this clonotype itself: Its antigen is unknown.

The germline CDR1 and CDR2 sequences are SGHTA and FQGNSA. V was trimmed by 5 bases and J by 4 bases, leaving 22 bases between them. The CDR3 runs to 17 residues. With constant-segment primers, 5'RACE yielded cDNA libraries of TCR alpha and TCR beta that carried sample barcodes and UMIs. TCRdb re-derived calls from the 5' RACE reads in MiXCR, one entry per CDR3 protein. The sample contains 45,000 to 55,000 distinct CDR3 sequences, 9.3% of which appear only once. V is TRBV7-2 and J is TRBJ2-3, with D maybe TRBD1 (6 bases). This sequence was found in an adult woman who had mild COVID-19 (a few samples of this study predate the infection). Cell type and time point are not known. Sequenced sample: PBMCs or a T cell subset sorted from them (not recorded which). CDR3 loop: CASSVRRGGGAADTQYF. CDR3 bases: TGTGCCAGCAGCGTCCGACGAGGGGGTGGAGCGGCAGATACGCAGTATTTT.